What follows is one T cell receptor beta chain and its context. Method: immunoSEQ multiplex PCR; TCRdb's copy keeps in-frame clones and lacks some. The table records about 22,000 clones, roughly 88% of them present only once. CDR1 KGHSH and CDR2 LQKENI come from the germline V gene. Unmatched junction bases numbered 9, after V lost 2 bases and J lost 3 bases. The CDR3 spans 16 residues. The sample originates from a study of blood T cell repertoires in COVID-19. As for the study in general: Italy, Spain and the United States were the sources of the convalescent and acute COVID-19 samples. T cells, B-cell-depleted T cells, or PBMCs supplied cDNA or gDNA.

V gene TRBV18 combines with J gene TRBJ2-7; TRBD2 agrees at 8 bases. Sequencing used peripheral blood. This TCR was sampled from a man aged 65 to 85 with acute or convalescent COVID-19. The DNA for the CDR3 is TGTGCCAGCTCACCATATAATAGCGGGATCGGCTACGAGCAGTACTTC. It is translated as CASSPYNSGIGYEQYF. Using reference TRBV18 and TRBJ2-7 for the parts outside the CDR3, the full variable domain is NAGVMQNPRHLVRRRGQEARLRCSPMKGHSHVYWYRQLPEEGLKFMVYLQKENIIDESGMPKERFSAEFPKEGPSILRIQQVVRGDSAAYFCASSPYNSGIGYEQYFGPGTRLTVT.